This T cell receptor beta chain was captured in a study of CD8 T cells in ankylosing spondylitis. Study observations and caveats: A motif of 7 to 9 highly homologous TCR beta variants was seen as apparently characteristic of ankylosing spondylitis blood.

The CDR3 covers 14 residues. Trimming took off 5 bases at V and 1 base at J, with 13 bases between the two ends. Germline V gives CDR1 SGHRS, CDR2 YFSETQ. TCRdb independently ran MiXCR on the 5' RACE reads; one entry per CDR3 protein. The table has 700,000 to 850,000 distinct CDR3 sequences, roughly 12% seen once. A remark on this clonotype: Its antigen is as yet unknown.

This TCR derives from a male donor with ankylosing spondylitis. The sample comprised blood, either unsorted or a sorted T cell fraction (not recorded which). V gene TRBV5-1 combines with J gene TRBJ2-7; a weak D match, TRBD1 (5 bases). The CDR3 protein is CASSLRKGSYEQYF. The CDR3 nucleotides read TGCGCCAGCAGTCTACGGAAGGGGTCCTACGAGCAGTACTTC.